The 15 T cell receptor beta chains below were found in one sample sequenced in a study of identical twins' blood T cells. TCRdb analysed the 5' RACE reads with MiXCR anew, one entry per CDR3 protein. The top ten hold 5.5% to 6.5% of the sample, which has 350,000 to 450,000 distinct CDR3 sequences, about 28% seen once. Input material: PBMCs. These receptors all stem from a woman aged 18-55 years in good health.

The chain recombines TRBV25-1 with TRBJ2-5, with 10 bases aligning to TRBD2. The CDR3 spans 14 residues. Germline V CDR1 and CDR2: MGHDK, SYGVNS. V lost 8 bases and J lost 5; bases outside the gene matches: 8. As DNA, the CDR3 is TGTGCCAGCTCATTAGCGGGGGGCCGCGAGACCCAGTACTTC. Translated, it gives CASSLAGGRETQYF. Variable domain in full (rest from reference TRBV25-1 and TRBJ2-5): EADIYQTPRYLVIGTGKKITLECSQTMGHDKMYWYQQDPGMELHLIHYSYGVNSTEKGDLSSESTVSRIRTEHFPLTLESARPSHTSQYLCASSLAGGRETQYFGPGTRLLVL.

J is TRBJ2-7 and V is TRBV20-1; D gene uncertain. The CDR3 consists of 12 residues. Germline CDR1 is DFQATT and CDR2 is SNEGSKA (reference sequence). Trimming left V 0 bases short and J 6 bases short, with 9 bases between. CDR3 protein: CSARDLGGEQYF. The CDR3 DNA follows: TGCAGTGCTAGAGATCTAGGCGGCGAGCAGTACTTC.

This chain links TRBV29-1 with TRBJ2-2; D gene unclear. With 7 bases removed from V and 3 bases from J, the gap between germline ends came to 9 bases. Per the germline V gene, CDR1 is SQVTM and CDR2 is ANQGSEA. The CDR3 spans 12 residues. CDR3 in amino acids: CSAPADTGELFF. As DNA, the CDR3 is TGCAGCGCCCCGGCCGACACCGGGGAGCTGTTTTTT.

The chain uses TRBV28 and TRBJ2-2; possible D gene TRBD1, 6 bases. The length of the CDR3 is 15 residues. From germline, CDR1 is MDHEN and CDR2 SYDVKM. Trimming pared 7 bases from V and 0 bases from J, leaving 12 bases between. The CDR3 protein is CASKRDNANTGELFF. In DNA, the CDR3 is TGTGCCAGCAAACGGGACAACGCGAACACCGGGGAGCTGTTTTTT.

This chain joins TRBV20-1 and TRBJ2-1, with D unresolved. V lost 3 bases to trimming and J lost 0 bases, with 6 bases between them. The CDR3 contains 13 residues. Germline loops: CDR1 DFQATT, CDR2 SNEGSKA (reference sequence). The CDR3: CSASISSYNEQFF. The CDR3 DNA sequence: TGCAGTGCTAGTATAAGCTCCTACAATGAGCAGTTCTTC.

In its sample, this clonotype was seen a few times. This chain uses TRBV20-1 with TRBJ1-2; D unresolved. V shed 5 bases and J shed 6 bases, with 7 bases lying between them. Germline CDR1 and CDR2: DFQATT and SNEGSKA (reference sequence). This CDR3 comprises 10 residues. The CDR3 loop reads CSAGHNGYTF. The CDR3 DNA reads TGCAGTGCTGGGCATAATGGCTACACCTTC.

This clonotype showed up many times. The CDR3: CASSGTVYSGYTF. The DNA for the CDR3 is TGTGCCAGCAGTGGGACAGTTTACAGTGGCTACACCTTC. This chain joins TRBV2 and TRBJ1-2; perhaps TRBD1 as D (6 bases). The CDR3 length is 13 residues. V lost 4 bases, J lost 7 bases, and 13 bases lay in between. Germline assignment: CDR1 SNHLY and CDR2 FYNNEI.

This clonotype was counted between two and nine times. This rearrangement joins TRBV5-1 to TRBJ1-2; D call uncertain. The CDR3 consists of 13 residues. Germline-derived CDR1 and CDR2 are SGHRS and YFSETQ. Between the trimmed V and J ends, which lost 0 bases and 7 bases, there was a span of 10 bases. CDR3: CASSLAGLSGYTF. The CDR3 DNA is TGCGCCAGCAGCTTGGCCGGGCTGTCTGGCTACACCTTC.

Written as DNA, the CDR3 is TGTGCCAGCAGTCTTCCCGGGTGGCAAGAGACCCAGTACTTC. This codes for CASSLPGWQETQYF. This sequence joins TRBV3-1 and TRBJ2-5, with D unclear. V lost 6 bases and J 2 bases, leaving 13 bases between the germline ends. The CDR3 contains 14 residues. Per germline, CDR1 LGHDT and CDR2 YNNKEL (reference sequence).

Comment on this clonotype: This could be a read error, since a much larger clone is one nucleotide away. V and J are TRBV2 and TRBJ1-1; D is possibly TRBD1 (5 bases). Germline loops: CDR1 SNHLY, CDR2 FYNNEI. V lost 4 bases and J lost 6, with 12 bases in between. The CDR3 is made up of 13 amino acids. The CDR3 region is CASSVRGDAEAFF. The CDR3 DNA sequence: TGTGCCAGCAGTGTAAGGGGTGACGCTGAAGCTTTCTTT.

The chain carries TRBV7-3 and TRBJ1-1, with D possibly being TRBD1 (5 bases). This CDR3 comprises 15 residues. The germline gives CDR1 SGHTA, CDR2 FQGTGA. Trimming took off 2 bases at V and 1 base at J, with 11 bases between the two ends. CDR3 sequence (DNA): TGTGCCAGCAGCTTATGGGGCAGGGAGAACACTGAAGCTTTCTTT. Translating it yields CASSLWGRENTEAFF. Supplemented by reference TRBV7-3 and TRBJ1-1, the full variable domain reads GAGVSQTPSNKVTEKGKYVELRCDPISGHTALYWYRQSLGQGPEFLIYFQGTGAADDSGLPNDRFFAVRPEGSVSTLKIQRTERGDSAVYLCASSLWGRENTEAFFGQGTRLTVV.

This clonotype was observed a single time. CDR3 residues: CASSPWGRYQAYGYTF. The CDR3 nucleotides are TGTGCCAGCTCACCATGGGGGAGGTACCAGGCGTATGGCTACACCTTC. The J gene is TRBJ1-2, the V gene TRBV18, with D possibly matching TRBD1 (5 bases). The CDR3 sequence is 16 residues long. Germline loops: CDR1 KGHSH, CDR2 LQKENI. Trimming pared 2 bases from V and 5 bases from J, leaving 18 bases between.

This clonotype has just a few counts. This rearrangement joins TRBV10-3 to TRBJ1-1; 7 bases are shared with TRBD1. The junction had 5 bases not matched to a gene; V was cut back by 7 bases and J by 3 bases. The CDR3 length is 13 residues. Germline V gives CDR1 ENHRY, CDR2 SYGVKD. In nucleotides, the CDR3 is TGTGCCATCACCAGACAGGGAGACACTGAAGCTTTCTTT. This sequence encodes CAITRQGDTEAFF.

This clonotype has just a few counts. This chain joins TRBV6-5 and TRBJ1-5; TRBD1 might be the D (6 bases). The germline V and J ends were trimmed by 0 bases and 0 bases, with 9 bases remaining between them. The CDR3 runs to 16 residues. Per germline, CDR1 MNHEY and CDR2 SVGAGI. For the CDR3, the DNA is TGTGCCAGCAGTTACTCAAGGGGGGGTAGCAATCAGCCCCAGCATTTT. Translating it yields CASSYSRGGSNQPQHF.

Comment on this clonotype: The junction and the germline gene differ at one end; a read error may be behind it. The chain couples TRBV5-8 to TRBJ1-1, with a possible D match to TRBD1 (6 bases). The CDR3 consists of 15 residues. The V gene's germline CDR1 is SGHTS and CDR2 YDEGEE. The CDR3 DNA is TGTGTCAGCAGCTTGTATGGGGGGCGGCCCACTGAAGCTTTCTTT. This sequence encodes CVSSLYGGRPTEAFF.